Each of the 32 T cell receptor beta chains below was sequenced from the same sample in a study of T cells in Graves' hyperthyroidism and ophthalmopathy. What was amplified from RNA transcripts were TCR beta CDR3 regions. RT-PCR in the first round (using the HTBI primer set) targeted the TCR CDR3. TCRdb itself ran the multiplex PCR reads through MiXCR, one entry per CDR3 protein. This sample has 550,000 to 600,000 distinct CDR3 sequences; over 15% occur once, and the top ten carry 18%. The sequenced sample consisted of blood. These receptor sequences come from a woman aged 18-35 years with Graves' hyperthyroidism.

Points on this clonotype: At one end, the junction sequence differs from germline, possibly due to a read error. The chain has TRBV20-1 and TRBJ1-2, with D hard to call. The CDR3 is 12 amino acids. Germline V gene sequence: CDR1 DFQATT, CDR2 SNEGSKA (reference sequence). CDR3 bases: TGCGGTGCTAGAGATGGGCCCTATGGCTACACCTTC. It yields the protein CGARDGPYGYTF.

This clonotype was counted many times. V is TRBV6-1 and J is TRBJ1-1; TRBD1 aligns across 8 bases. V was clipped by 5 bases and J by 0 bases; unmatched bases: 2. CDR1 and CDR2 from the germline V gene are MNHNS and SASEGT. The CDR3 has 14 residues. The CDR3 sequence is CASSYRGMNTEAFF. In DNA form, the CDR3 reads TGTGCCAGCAGTTACAGGGGGATGAACACTGAAGCTTTCTTT.

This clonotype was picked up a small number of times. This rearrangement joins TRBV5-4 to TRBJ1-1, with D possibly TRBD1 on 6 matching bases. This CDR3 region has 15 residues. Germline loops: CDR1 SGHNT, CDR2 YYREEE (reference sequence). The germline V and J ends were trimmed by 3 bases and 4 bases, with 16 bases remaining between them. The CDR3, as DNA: TGTGCCAGCAGCTGGAGGGGGGGGGGTGGCACTGAAGCTTTCTTT. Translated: CASSWRGGGGTEAFF.

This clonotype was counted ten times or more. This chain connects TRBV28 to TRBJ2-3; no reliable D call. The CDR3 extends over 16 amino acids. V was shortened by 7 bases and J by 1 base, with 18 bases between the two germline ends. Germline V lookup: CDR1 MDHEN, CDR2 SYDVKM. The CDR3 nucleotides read TGTGCCAGCATTCCCTCGCACCCCCGGGGCACAGATACGCAGTATTTT. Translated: CASIPSHPRGTDTQYF.

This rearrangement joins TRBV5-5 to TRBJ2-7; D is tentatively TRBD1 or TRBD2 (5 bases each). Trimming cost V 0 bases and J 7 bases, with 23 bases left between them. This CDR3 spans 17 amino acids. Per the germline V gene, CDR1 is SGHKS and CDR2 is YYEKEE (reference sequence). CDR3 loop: CASSLAASGPLRSEQYF. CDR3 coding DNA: TGTGCCAGCAGCTTGGCCGCCTCGGGACCCCTAAGGAGTGAGCAGTACTTC.

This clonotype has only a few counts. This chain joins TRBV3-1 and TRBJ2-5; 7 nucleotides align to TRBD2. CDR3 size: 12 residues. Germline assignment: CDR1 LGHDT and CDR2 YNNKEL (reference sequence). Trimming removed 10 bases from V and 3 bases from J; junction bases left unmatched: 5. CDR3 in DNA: TGTGCCACCGGGGACTACAAAGAGACCCAGTACTTC. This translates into CATGDYKETQYF.

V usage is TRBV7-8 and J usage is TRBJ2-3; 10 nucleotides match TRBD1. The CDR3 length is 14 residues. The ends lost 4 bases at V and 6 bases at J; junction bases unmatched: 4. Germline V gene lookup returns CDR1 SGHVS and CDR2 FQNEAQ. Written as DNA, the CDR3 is TGTGCCAGCAGCTGGACAGGGGGGAGCGATACGCAGTATTTT. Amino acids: CASSWTGGSDTQYF. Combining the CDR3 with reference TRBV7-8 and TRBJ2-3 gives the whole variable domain GAGVSQSPRYKVAKRGQDVALRCDPISGHVSLFWYQQALGQGPEFLTYFQNEAQLDKSGLPSDRFFAERPEGSVSTLKIQRTQQEDSAVYLCASSWTGGSDTQYFGPGTRLTVL.

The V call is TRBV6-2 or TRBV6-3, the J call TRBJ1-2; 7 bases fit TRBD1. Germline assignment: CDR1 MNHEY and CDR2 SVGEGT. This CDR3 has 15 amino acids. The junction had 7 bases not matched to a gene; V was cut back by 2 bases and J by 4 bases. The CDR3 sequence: CASSYNDRAIYGYTF. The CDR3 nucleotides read TGTGCCAGCAGTTACAACGACAGGGCGATCTATGGCTACACCTTC.

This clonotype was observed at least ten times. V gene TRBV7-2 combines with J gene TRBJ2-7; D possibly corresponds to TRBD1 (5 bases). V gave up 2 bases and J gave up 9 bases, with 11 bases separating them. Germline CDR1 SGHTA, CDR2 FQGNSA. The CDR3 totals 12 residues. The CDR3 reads CASSLLGQGQYF. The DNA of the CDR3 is TGTGCCAGCAGCTTACTGGGTCAGGGGCAGTACTTC.

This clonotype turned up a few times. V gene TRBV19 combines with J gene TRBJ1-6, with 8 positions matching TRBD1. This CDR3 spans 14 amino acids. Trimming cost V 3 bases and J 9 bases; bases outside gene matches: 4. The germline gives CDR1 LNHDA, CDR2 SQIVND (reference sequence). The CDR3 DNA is TGTGCCAGTAGTATGACAGGGGCGGGTTCACCCCTCCACTTT. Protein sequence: CASSMTGAGSPLHF.

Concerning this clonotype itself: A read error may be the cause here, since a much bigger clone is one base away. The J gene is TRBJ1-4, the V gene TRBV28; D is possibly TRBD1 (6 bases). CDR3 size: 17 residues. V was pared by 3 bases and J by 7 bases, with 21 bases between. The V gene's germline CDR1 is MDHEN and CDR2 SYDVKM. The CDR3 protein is CASSFSAGDGSGEKLFF. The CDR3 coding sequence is TGTGCCAGCAGTTTTTCGGCAGGGGACGGTTCGGGTGAAAAACTGTTTTTT.

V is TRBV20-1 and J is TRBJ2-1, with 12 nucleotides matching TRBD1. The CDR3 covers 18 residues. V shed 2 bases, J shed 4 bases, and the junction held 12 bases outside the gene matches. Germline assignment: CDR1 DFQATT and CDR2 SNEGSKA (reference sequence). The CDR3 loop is CSARRDRGLAGVYNEQFF. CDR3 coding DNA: TGCAGTGCTAGACGGGACAGGGGGCTAGCGGGGGTGTACAATGAGCAGTTCTTC.

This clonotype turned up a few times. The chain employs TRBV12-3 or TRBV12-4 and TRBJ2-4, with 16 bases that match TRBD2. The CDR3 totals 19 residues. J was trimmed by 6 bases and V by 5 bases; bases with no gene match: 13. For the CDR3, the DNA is TGTGCCAGCAGTACCCGCCAGGGACTAGCGGGGGGGGGGGGAAACATTCAGTACTTC. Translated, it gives CASSTRQGLAGGGGNIQYF.

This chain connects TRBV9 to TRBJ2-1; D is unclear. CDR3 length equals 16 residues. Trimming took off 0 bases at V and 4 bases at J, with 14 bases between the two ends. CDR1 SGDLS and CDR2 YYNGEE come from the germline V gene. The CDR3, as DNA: TGTGCCAGCAGCGTAGGTCCCAGCCGCCTTTACAATGAGCAGTTCTTC. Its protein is CASSVGPSRLYNEQFF.

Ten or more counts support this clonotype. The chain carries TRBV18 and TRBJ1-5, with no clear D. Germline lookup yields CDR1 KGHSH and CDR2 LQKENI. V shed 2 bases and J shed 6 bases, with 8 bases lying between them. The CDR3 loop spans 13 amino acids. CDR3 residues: CASSPGYLQPQHF. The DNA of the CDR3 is TGTGCCAGCTCACCAGGGTATCTTCAGCCCCAGCATTTT. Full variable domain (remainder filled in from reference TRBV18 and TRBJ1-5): NAGVMQNPRHLVRRRGQEARLRCSPMKGHSHVYWYRQLPEEGLKFMVYLQKENIIDESGMPKERFSAEFPKEGPSILRIQQVVRGDSAAYFCASSPGYLQPQHFGDGTRLSIL.

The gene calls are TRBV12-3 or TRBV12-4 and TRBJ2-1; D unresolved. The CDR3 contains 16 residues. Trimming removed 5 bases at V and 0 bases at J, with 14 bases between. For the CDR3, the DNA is TGTGCCAGCAGTACTGATAGGCGTTACTCCTACAATGAGCAGTTCTTC. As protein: CASSTDRRYSYNEQFF.

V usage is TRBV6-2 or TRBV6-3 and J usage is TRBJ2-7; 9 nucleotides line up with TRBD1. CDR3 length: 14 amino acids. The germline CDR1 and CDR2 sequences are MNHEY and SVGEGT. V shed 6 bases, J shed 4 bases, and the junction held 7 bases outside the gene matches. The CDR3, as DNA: TGTGCCAGCAGCCCGGGACAGGGCTTTTACGAGCAGTACTTC. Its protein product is CASSPGQGFYEQYF.

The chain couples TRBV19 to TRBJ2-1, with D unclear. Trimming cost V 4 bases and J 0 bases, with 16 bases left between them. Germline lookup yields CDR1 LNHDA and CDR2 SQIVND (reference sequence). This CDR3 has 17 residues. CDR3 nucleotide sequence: TGTGCCAGTAGTACCACCCGAGGTCAGTCCTCCTACAATGAGCAGTTCTTC. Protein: CASSTTRGQSSYNEQFF. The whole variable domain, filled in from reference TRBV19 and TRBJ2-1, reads DGGITQSPKYLFRKEGQNVTLSCEQNLNHDAMYWYRQDPGQGLRLIYYSQIVNDFQKGDIAEGYSVSREKKESFPLTVTSAQKNPTAFYLCASSTTRGQSSYNEQFFGPGTRLTVL.

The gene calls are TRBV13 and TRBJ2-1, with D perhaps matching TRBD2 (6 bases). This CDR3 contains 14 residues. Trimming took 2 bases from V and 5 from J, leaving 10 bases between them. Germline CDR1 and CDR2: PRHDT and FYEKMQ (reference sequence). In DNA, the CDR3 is TGTGCCAGCAGCTTAAGGACTACCAACAATGAGCAGTTCTTC. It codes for CASSLRTTNNEQFF.

CDR3 sequence (DNA): TGTGCCAGCAGTTTATCGGACAGATTAATCTCCCGGGGCTACACCTTC. It specifies CASSLSDRLISRGYTF. This chain connects TRBV12-3 or TRBV12-4 to TRBJ1-2; tentative D call: TRBD1 (6 bases). The CDR3 sequence is 16 residues long. The ends were cut back, 2 bases at V and 8 bases at J, with 21 bases in the middle.

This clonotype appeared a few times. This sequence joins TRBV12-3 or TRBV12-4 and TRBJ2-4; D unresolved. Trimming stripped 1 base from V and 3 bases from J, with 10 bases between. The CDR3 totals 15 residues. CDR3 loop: CASSLGMFGKNIQYF. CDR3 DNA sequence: TGTGCCAGCAGTTTAGGGATGTTCGGCAAAAACATTCAGTACTTC.

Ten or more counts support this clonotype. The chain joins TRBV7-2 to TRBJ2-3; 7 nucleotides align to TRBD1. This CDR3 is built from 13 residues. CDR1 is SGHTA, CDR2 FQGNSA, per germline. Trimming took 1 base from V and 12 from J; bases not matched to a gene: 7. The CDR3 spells CASSLDTGASQYF. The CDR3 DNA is TGTGCCAGCAGCTTAGACACAGGGGCCTCCCAGTATTTT. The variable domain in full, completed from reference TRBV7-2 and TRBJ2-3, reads GAGVSQSPSNKVTEKGKDVELRCDPISGHTALYWYRQSLGQGLEFLIYFQGNSAPDKSGLPSDRFSAERTGGSVSTLTIQRTQQEDSAVYLCASSLDTGASQYFGPGTRLTVL.

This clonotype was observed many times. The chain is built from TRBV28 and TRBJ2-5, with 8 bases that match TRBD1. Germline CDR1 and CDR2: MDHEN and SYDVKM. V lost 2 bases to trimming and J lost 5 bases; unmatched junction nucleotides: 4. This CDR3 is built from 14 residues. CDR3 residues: CASSLRTGKETQYF. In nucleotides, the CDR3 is TGTGCCAGCAGTTTACGGACAGGGAAGGAGACCCAGTACTTC.

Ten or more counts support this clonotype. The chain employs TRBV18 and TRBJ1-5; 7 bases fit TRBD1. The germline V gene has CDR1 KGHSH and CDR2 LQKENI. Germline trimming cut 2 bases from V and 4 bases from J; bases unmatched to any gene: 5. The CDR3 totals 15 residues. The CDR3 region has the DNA TGTGCCAGCTCACCAAAGACAGGGCCTAATCAGCCCCAGCATTTT. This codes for CASSPKTGPNQPQHF.

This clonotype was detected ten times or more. Here the CDR3 DNA reads TGCGCCAGCAGCCAAGTGGCCCTAGTCAGCTCCTACGAGCAGTACTTC. This translates into CASSQVALVSSYEQYF. This sequence joins TRBV4-1 and TRBJ2-7, with unresolved D. The length of the CDR3 is 16 residues. Germline CDR1 reads MGHRA; CDR2 reads YSYEKL. V was trimmed by 1 base and J by 0 bases, leaving 13 bases between them.

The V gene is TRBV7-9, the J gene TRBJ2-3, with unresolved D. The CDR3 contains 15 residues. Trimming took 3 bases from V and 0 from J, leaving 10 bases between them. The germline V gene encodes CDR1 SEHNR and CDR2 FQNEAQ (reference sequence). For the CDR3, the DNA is TGTGCCAGCAGCTTCAACAGACGGAGCACAGATACGCAGTATTTT. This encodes CASSFNRRSTDTQYF.

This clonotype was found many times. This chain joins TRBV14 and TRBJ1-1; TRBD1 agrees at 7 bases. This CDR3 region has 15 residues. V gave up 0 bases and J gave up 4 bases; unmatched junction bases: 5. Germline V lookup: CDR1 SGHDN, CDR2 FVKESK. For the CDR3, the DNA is TGTGCCAGCAGCCAAGAAACAGGGGCTGGCACTGAAGCTTTCTTT. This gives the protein CASSQETGAGTEAFF. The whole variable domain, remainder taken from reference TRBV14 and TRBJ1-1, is EAGVTQFPSHSVIEKGQTVTLRCDPISGHDNLYWYRRVMGKEIKFLLHFVKESKQDESGMPNNRFLAERTGGTYSTLKVQPAELEDSGVYFCASSQETGAGTEAFFGQGTRLTVV.

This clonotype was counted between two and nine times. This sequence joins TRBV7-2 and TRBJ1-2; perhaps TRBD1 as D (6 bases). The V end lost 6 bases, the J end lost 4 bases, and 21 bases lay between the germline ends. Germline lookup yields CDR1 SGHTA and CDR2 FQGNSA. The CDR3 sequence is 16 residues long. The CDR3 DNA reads TGTGCCAGCAGAGTAGAATTGATAGGGACATCCTATGGCTACACCTTC. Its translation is CASRVELIGTSYGYTF. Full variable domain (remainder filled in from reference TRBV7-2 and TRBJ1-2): GAGVSQSPSNKVTEKGKDVELRCDPISGHTALYWYRQSLGQGLEFLIYFQGNSAPDKSGLPSDRFSAERTGGSVSTLTIQRTQQEDSAVYLCASRVELIGTSYGYTFGSGTRLTVV.

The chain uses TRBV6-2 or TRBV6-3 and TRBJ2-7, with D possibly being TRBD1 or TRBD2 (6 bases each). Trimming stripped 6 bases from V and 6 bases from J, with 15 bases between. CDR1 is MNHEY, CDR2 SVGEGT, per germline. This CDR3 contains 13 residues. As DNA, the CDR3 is TGTGCCAGCAGGGAGGGGGAAGAACTCGAGCAGTACTTC. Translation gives CASREGEELEQYF.

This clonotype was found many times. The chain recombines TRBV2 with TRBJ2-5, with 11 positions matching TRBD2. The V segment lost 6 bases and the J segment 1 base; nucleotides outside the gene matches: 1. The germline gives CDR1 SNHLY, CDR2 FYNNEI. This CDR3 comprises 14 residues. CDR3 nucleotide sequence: TGTGCCAGCAGCGGGACTAGCGGCCAAGAGACCCAGTACTTC. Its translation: CASSGTSGQETQYF.

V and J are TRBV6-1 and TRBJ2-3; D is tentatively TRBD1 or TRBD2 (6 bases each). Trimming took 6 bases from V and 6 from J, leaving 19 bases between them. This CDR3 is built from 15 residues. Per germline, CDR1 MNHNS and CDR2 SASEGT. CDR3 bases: TGTGCCAGCAGCGCCGAAGGGGGGCTCGGTGATACGCAGTATTTT. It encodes CASSAEGGLGDTQYF.

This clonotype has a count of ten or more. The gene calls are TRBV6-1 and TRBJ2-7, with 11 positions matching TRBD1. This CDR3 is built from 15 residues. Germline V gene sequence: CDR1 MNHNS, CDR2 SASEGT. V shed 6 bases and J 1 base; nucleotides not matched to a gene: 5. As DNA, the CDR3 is TGTGCCAGCAGCTCGGACAGGGGGCTATCCTACGAGCAGTACTTC. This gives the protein CASSSDRGLSYEQYF.